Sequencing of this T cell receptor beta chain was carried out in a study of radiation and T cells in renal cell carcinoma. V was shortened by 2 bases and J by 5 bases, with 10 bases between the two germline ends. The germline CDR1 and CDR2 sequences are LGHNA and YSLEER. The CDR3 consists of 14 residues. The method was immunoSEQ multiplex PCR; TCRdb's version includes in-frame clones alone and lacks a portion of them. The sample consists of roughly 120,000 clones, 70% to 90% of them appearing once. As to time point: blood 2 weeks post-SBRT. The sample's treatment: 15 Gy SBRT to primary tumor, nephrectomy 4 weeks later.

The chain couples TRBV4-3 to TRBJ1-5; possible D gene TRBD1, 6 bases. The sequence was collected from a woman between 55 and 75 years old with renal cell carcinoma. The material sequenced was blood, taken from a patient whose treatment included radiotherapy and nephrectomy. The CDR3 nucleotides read TGCGCCAGCAGCCAATTCCGGGGGCATCAGCCCCAGCATTTT. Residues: CASSQFRGHQPQHF.